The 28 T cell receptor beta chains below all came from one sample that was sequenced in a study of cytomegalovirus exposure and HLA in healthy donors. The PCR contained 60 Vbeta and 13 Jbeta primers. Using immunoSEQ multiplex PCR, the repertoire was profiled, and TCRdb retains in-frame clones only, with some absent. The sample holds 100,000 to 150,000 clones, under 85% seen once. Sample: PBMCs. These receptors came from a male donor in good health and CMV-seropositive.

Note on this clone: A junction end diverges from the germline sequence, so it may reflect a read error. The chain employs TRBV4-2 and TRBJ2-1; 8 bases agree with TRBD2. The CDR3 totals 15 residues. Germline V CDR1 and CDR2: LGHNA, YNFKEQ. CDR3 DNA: TGTGCCAGCAGCCAAGATGCGGGGGGATTCAATGAACAGTTCTTC. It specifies CASSQDAGGFNEQFF.

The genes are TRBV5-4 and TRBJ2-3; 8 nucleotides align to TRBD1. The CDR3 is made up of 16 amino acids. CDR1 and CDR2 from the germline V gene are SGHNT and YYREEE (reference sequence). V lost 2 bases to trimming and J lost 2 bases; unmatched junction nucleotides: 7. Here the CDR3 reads CASSFKQGVSTDTQYF. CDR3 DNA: TGTGCCAGCAGCTTCAAACAGGGGGTGTCCACAGATACGCAGTATTTT.

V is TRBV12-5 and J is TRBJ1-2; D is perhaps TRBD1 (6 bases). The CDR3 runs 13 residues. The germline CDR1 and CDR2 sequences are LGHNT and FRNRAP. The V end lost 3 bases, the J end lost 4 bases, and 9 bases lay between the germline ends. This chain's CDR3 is CASGLQGSYGYTF. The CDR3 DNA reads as TGTGCTAGTGGTTTACAGGGATCCTATGGCTACACCTTC.

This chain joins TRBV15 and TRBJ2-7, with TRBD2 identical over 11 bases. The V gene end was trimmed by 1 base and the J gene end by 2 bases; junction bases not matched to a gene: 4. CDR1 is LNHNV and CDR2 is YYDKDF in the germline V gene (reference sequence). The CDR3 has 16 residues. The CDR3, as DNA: TGTGCCACCAGCAGAGCCGGGACTAGCGGCCCCTACGAGCAGTACTTC. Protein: CATSRAGTSGPYEQYF.

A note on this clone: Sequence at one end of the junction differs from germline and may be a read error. CDR3 region: CSSSSWETPEAFF. CDR3 nucleotides: TGTTCCAGCAGCTCCTGGGAGACCCCTGAAGCTTTCTTT. The rearrangement joins TRBV7-9 to TRBJ1-1; the D is unclear. This CDR3 region has 13 residues. Germline V gene sequence: CDR1 SEHNR, CDR2 FQNEAQ (reference sequence). Using reference TRBV7-9 and TRBJ1-1 for the parts outside the CDR3, the full variable domain is DTGVSQNPRHKITKRGQNVTFRCDPISEHNRLYWYRQTLGQGPEFLTYFQNEAQLEKSRLLSDRFSAERPKGSFSTLEIQRTEQGDSAMYLCSSSSWETPEAFFGQGTRLTVV.

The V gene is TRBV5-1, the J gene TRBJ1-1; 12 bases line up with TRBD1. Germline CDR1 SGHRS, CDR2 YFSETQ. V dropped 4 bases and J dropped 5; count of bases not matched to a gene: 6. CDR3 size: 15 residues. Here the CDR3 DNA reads TGCGCCAGCAGCGCCCGGGACAGGGGGCAGACTGAAGCTTTCTTT. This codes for CASSARDRGQTEAFF.

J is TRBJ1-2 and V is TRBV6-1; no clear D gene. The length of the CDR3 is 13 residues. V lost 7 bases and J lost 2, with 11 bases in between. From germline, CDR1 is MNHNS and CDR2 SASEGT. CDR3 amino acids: CASKEGLNYGYTF. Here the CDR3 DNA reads TGTGCCAGCAAGGAGGGCTTAAACTATGGCTACACCTTC.

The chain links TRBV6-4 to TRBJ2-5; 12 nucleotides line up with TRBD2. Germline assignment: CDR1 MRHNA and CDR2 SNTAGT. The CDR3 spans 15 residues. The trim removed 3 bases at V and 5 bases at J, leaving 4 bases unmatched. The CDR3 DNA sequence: TGTGCCAGCAGTGAGACTAGCGGGGGCTCGGAGACCCAGTACTTC. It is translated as CASSETSGGSETQYF.

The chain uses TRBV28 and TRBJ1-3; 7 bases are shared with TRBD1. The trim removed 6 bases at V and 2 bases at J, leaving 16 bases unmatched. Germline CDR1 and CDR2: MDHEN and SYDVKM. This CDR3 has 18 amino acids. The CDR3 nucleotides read TGTGCCAGCAGCCAGACAGGGAACGAACCACACGCTGGAAACACCATATATTTT. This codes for CASSQTGNEPHAGNTIYF.

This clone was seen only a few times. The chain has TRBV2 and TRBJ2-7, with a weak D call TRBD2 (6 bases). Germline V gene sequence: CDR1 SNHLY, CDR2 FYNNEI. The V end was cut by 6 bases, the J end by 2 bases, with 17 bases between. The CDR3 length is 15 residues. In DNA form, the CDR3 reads TGTGCCAGCAGGGATCCCGGGACTTTAGCCTACGAGCAGTACTTC. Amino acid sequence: CASRDPGTLAYEQYF. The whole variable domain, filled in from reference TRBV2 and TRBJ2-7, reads EPEVTQTPSHQVTQMGQEVILRCVPISNHLYFYWYRQILGQKVEFLVSFYNNEISEKSEIFDDQFSVERPDGSNFTLKIRSTKLEDSAMYFCASRDPGTLAYEQYFGPGTRLTVT.

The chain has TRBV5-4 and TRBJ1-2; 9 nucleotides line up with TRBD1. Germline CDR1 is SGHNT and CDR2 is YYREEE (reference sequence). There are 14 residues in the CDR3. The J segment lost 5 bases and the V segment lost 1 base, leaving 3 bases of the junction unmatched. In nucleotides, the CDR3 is TGTGCCAGCAGCTTGACAGGGGGCGGGTATGGCTACACCTTC. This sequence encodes CASSLTGGGYGYTF. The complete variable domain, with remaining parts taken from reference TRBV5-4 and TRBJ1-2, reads ETGVTQSPTHLIKTRGQQVTLRCSSQSGHNTVSWYQQALGQGPQFIFQYYREEENGRGNFPPRFSGLQFPNYSSELNVNALELDDSALYLCASSLTGGGYGYTFGSGTRLTVV.

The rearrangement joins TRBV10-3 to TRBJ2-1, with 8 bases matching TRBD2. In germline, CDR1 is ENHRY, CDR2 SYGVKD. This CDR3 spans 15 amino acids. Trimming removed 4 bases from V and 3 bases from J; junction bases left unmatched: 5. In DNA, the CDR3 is TGTGCCATCAGTGTAGCGGGGCCCGACTACAATGAGCAGTTCTTC. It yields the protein CAISVAGPDYNEQFF.

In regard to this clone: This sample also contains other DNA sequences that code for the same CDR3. CDR3 nucleotide sequence: TGTGCCAGCAGTGAAGGACTAGCGGGAATCTACGAGCAGTACTTC. Residues: CASSEGLAGIYEQYF. The rearrangement joins TRBV6-1 to TRBJ2-7; 11 bases match TRBD2. CDR3 length equals 15 residues. Trimming removed 1 base from V and 3 bases from J; junction bases left unmatched: 2. Germline-derived CDR1 and CDR2 are MNHNS and SASEGT.

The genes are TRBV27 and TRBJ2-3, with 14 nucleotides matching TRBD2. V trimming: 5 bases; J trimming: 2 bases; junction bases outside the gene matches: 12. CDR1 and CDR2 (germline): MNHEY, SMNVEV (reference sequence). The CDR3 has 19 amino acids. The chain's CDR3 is CASSKRLAGGPIDTDTQYF. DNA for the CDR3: TGTGCCAGCAGTAAGCGACTAGCGGGAGGGCCTATCGACACAGATACGCAGTATTTT.

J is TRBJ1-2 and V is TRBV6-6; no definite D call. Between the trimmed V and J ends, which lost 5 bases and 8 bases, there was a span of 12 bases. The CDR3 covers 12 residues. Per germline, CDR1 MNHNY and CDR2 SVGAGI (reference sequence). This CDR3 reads CASSAGQTGYTF. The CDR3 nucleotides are TGTGCCAGCAGTGCGGGCCAGACGGGCTACACCTTC.

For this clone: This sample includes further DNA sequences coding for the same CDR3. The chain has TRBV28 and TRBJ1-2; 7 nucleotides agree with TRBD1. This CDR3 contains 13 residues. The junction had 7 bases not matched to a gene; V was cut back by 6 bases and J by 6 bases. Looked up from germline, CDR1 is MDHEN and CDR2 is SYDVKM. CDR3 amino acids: CASSPYRGDGYTF. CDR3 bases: TGTGCCAGCAGCCCATACAGGGGCGATGGCTACACCTTC.

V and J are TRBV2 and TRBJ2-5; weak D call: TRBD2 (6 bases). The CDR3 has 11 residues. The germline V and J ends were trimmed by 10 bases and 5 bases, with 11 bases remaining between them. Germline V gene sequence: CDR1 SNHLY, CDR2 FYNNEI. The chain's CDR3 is CATSRGETQYF. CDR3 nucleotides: TGTGCCACGAGCCGGGGGGAGACCCAGTACTTC.

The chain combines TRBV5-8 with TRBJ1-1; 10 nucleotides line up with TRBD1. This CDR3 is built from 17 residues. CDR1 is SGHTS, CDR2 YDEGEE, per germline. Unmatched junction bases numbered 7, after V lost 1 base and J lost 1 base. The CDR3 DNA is TGTGCCAGCAGCTTGTGGCGGGACAGGGGACCGAACACTGAAGCTTTCTTT. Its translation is CASSLWRDRGPNTEAFF.

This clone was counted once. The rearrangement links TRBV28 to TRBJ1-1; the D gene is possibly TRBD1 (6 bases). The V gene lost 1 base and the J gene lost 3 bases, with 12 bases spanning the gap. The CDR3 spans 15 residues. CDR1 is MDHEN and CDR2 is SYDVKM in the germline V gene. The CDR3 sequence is CASSLYGKGDTEAFF. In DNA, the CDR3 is TGTGCCAGCAGTTTATATGGGAAGGGGGACACTGAAGCTTTCTTT.

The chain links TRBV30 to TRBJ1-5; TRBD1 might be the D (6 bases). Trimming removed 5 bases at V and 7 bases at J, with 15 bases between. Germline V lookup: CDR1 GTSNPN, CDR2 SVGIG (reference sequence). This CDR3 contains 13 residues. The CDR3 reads CAWGMGAEQPQHF. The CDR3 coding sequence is TGTGCCTGGGGGATGGGGGCCGAACAGCCCCAGCATTTT.

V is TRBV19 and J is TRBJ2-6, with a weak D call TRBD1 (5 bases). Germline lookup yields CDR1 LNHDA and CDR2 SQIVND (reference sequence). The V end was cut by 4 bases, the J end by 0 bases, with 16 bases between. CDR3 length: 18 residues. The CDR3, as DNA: TGTGCCAGTAGTACGACCCAGGGATCCCTCTCTGGGGCCAACGTCCTGACTTTC. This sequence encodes CASSTTQGSLSGANVLTF.

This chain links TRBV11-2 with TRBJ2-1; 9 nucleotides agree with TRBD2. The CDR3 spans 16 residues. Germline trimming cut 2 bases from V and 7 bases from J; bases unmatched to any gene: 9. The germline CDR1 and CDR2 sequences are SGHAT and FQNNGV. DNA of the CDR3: TGTGCCAGCAGCTTAAAGGTAGGACTAGCGATTAATGAGCAGTTCTTC. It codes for CASSLKVGLAINEQFF.

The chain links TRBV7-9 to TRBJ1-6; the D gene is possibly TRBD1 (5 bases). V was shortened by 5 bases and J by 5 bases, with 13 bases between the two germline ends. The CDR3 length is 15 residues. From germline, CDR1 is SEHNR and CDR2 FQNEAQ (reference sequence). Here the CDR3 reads CASSITGTDNSPLHF. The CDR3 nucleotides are TGTGCCAGCAGCATAACCGGGACTGATAATTCACCCCTCCACTTT.

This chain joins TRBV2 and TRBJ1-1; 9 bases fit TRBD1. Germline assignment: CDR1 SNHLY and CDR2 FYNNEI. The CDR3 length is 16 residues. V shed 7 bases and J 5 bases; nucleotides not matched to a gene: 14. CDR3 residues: CASNLGGTGRRTEAFF. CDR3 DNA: TGTGCCAGCAATTTGGGGGGGACAGGGAGAAGAACTGAAGCTTTCTTT.

In DNA, the CDR3 is TGTGCCAGCAGGTCAGGGGGGTACGAGCAGTACTTC. Protein sequence: CASRSGGYEQYF. The V gene is TRBV6-1, the J gene TRBJ2-7; TRBD1 is a possible D gene (7 bases). CDR3 length equals 12 residues. Germline V CDR1 and CDR2: MNHNS, SASEGT. Trimming took 6 bases from V and 4 from J, leaving 10 bases between them.

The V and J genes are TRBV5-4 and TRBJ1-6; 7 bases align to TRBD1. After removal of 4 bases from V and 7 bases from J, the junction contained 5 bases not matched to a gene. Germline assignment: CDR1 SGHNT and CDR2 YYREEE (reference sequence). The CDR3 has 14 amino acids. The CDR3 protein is CASSPTTGNSPLHF. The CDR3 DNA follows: TGTGCCAGCAGCCCCACGACAGGGAATTCACCCCTCCACTTT. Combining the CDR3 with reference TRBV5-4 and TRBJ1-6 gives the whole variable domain ETGVTQSPTHLIKTRGQQVTLRCSSQSGHNTVSWYQQALGQGPQFIFQYYREEENGRGNFPPRFSGLQFPNYSSELNVNALELDDSALYLCASSPTTGNSPLHFGNGTRLTVT.

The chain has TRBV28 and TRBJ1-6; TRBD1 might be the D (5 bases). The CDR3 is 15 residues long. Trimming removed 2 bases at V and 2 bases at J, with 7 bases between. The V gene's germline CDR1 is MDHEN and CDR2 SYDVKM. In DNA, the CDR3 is TGTGCCAGCAGTTTAGGGGCCCCCTATAATTCACCCCTCCACTTT. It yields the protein CASSLGAPYNSPLHF. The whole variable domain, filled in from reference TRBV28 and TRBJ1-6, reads DVKVTQSSRYLVKRTGEKVFLECVQDMDHENMFWYRQDPGLGLRLIYFSYDVKMKEKGDIPEGYSVSREKKERFSLILESASTNQTSMYLCASSLGAPYNSPLHFGNGTRLTVT.

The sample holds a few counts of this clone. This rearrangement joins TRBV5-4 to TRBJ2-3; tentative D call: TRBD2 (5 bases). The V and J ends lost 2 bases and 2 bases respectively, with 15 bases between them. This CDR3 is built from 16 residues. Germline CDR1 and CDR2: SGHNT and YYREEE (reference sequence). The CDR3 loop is CASSFGLVESTDTQYF. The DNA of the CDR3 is TGTGCCAGCAGCTTTGGACTCGTAGAGTCCACAGATACGCAGTATTTT.